These 23 T cell receptor beta chains originate from one sample sequenced in a study of T cells in localized non-small cell lung cancer. Sequenced by immunoSEQ multiplex PCR; TCRdb stores in-frame clones only, minus some. The profile shows 30,000 to 35,000 clones, around 93% of them singletons. Source: peripheral blood mononuclear cells, taken before any cancer treatment. Receptors originate from a female donor older than 55 with stage II lung adenocarcinoma.

This chain uses TRBV11-3 with TRBJ2-6; D remains unclear. The V and J ends lost 1 base and 3 bases respectively, with 4 bases between them. The CDR3 is 14 amino acids. The germline V gene has CDR1 SGHNT and CDR2 YENEEA. The CDR3 coding sequence is TGTGCCAGCAGCTTAGGAAATGGGGCCAACGTCCTGACTTTC. This codes for CASSLGNGANVLTF.

V and J are TRBV6-5 and TRBJ2-1; D is perhaps TRBD2 (6 bases). Germline CDR1 is MNHEY and CDR2 is SVGAGI. V gave up 0 bases and J gave up 5 bases, with 14 bases separating them. There are 16 residues in the CDR3. CDR3 amino acids: CASSYSKRVKDNEQFF. CDR3 nucleotide sequence: TGTGCCAGCAGTTACTCGAAGCGGGTCAAGGACAATGAGCAGTTCTTC.

This clone was observed once. J is TRBJ1-1 and V is TRBV29-1, with D hard to call. Germline V gene data show CDR1 as SQVTM and CDR2 as ANQGSEA. V gave up 7 bases and J gave up 1 base, with 16 bases separating them. This CDR3 is 14 amino acids long. The CDR3 nucleotides read TGCAGCGCTACGAGGATCCACGCGAACACTGAAGCTTTCTTT. This translates into CSATRIHANTEAFF. Complete variable domain (other parts from reference TRBV29-1 and TRBJ1-1): SAVISQKPSRDICQRGTSLTIQCQVDSQVTMMFWYRQQPGQSLTLIATANQGSEATYESGFVIDKFPISRPNLTFSTLTVSNMSPEDSSIYLCSATRIHANTEAFFGQGTRLTVV.

The rearrangement links TRBV2 to TRBJ1-5; TRBD1 might be the D (5 bases). The CDR3 runs to 16 residues. Germline values: CDR1 SNHLY, CDR2 FYNNEI. The V end was cut by 3 bases, the J end by 6 bases, with 18 bases between. CDR3 nucleotide sequence: TGTGCCAGCAGTGAGGGAACCGGGACCGCTGGTCAGCCCCAGCATTTT. Its translation: CASSEGTGTAGQPQHF. The full variable domain, completed using reference TRBV2 and TRBJ1-5, is EPEVTQTPSHQVTQMGQEVILRCVPISNHLYFYWYRQILGQKVEFLVSFYNNEISEKSEIFDDQFSVERPDGSNFTLKIRSTKLEDSAMYFCASSEGTGTAGQPQHFGDGTRLSIL.

The rearrangement uses TRBV7-9 and TRBJ2-7; D gene uncertain. Germline assignment: CDR1 SEHNR and CDR2 FQNEAQ (reference sequence). The CDR3 sequence is 12 residues long. Written as DNA, the CDR3 is TGTGCTACCCAGGCCCCAAACTACGAGCAGTACTTC. This codes for CATQAPNYEQYF. Together with reference TRBV7-9 and TRBJ2-7, the CDR3 gives the full variable domain: DTGVSQNPRHKITKRGQNVTFRCDPISEHNRLYWYRQTLGQGPEFLTYFQNEAQLEKSRLLSDRFSAERPKGSFSTLEIQRTEQGDSAMYLCATQAPNYEQYFGPGTRLTVT.

The V and J genes are TRBV10-3 and TRBJ2-3, with TRBD2 matching over 10 bases. This CDR3 comprises 15 residues. The junction had 10 bases not matched to a gene; V was cut back by 7 bases and J by 6 bases. Germline-derived CDR1 and CDR2 are ENHRY and SYGVKD. The CDR3 DNA is TGTGCCATCAAGAGCACTAGCGGGATGGGGGATACGCAGTATTTT. Translated, it gives CAIKSTSGMGDTQYF.

The chain has TRBV11-2 and TRBJ1-2; TRBD1 is a possible D gene (6 bases). Germline lookup yields CDR1 SGHAT and CDR2 FQNNGV. V gave up 5 bases and J gave up 3 bases, with 19 bases separating them. This CDR3 is 16 amino acids long. CDR3 sequence reads: CASSPRATGDDYGYTF. CDR3 nucleotide sequence: TGTGCCAGCAGCCCGAGGGCGACAGGAGATGACTATGGCTACACCTTC. Combining the CDR3 with reference TRBV11-2 and TRBJ1-2 gives the whole variable domain EAGVAQSPRYKIIEKRQSVAFWCNPISGHATLYWYQQILGQGPKLLIQFQNNGVVDDSQLPKDRFSAERLKGVDSTLKIQPAKLEDSAVYLCASSPRATGDDYGYTFGSGTRLTVV.

This clone was counted once. V usage is TRBV28 and J usage is TRBJ2-7; D gene unclear. Germline loops: CDR1 MDHEN, CDR2 SYDVKM. The CDR3 has 16 amino acids. Between the trimmed V and J ends, which lost 2 bases and 4 bases, there was a span of 18 bases. CDR3 amino acids: CASSLVGAVLGYEQYF. The CDR3 nucleotides read TGTGCCAGCAGTTTAGTCGGCGCGGTGCTCGGGTACGAGCAGTACTTC. Using reference TRBV28 and TRBJ2-7 for the parts outside the CDR3, the full variable domain is DVKVTQSSRYLVKRTGEKVFLECVQDMDHENMFWYRQDPGLGLRLIYFSYDVKMKEKGDIPEGYSVSREKKERFSLILESASTNQTSMYLCASSLVGAVLGYEQYFGPGTRLTVT.

The V and J genes are TRBV28 and TRBJ2-1, with 11 bases identical to TRBD2. The trim removed 2 bases at V and 10 bases at J, leaving 10 bases unmatched. Germline CDR1 reads MDHEN; CDR2 reads SYDVKM. This CDR3 is built from 16 residues. CDR3 bases: TGTGCCAGCAGTTTAGGGCTAGCGGGAGGCGACGGGGAGCAGTTCTTC. Translating it yields CASSLGLAGGDGEQFF.

This clone has a handful of counts. V gene TRBV5-1 combines with J gene TRBJ1-2; TRBD1 is a possible D gene (6 bases). Germline CDR1 and CDR2: SGHRS and YFSETQ. This CDR3 has 13 residues. V was clipped by 0 bases and J by 8 bases, with 11 bases between them. CDR3 amino acids: CASSLEGEGGYTF. CDR3 nucleotide sequence: TGCGCCAGCAGCTTGGAGGGGGAGGGAGGCTACACCTTC.

The chain combines TRBV7-2 with TRBJ2-7; D uncertain. Trimming removed 8 bases from V and 2 bases from J, with 16 bases in between. The CDR3 is 14 amino acids. Germline V CDR1 and CDR2: SGHTA, FQGNSA. The CDR3 is CASASPGRPYEQYF. Written as DNA, the CDR3 is TGTGCCAGCGCTTCCCCGGGCAGACCCTACGAGCAGTACTTC.

This rearrangement joins TRBV7-2 to TRBJ1-4; a weak D match, TRBD1 (5 bases). Looked up from germline, CDR1 is SGHTA and CDR2 is FQGNSA. V was clipped by 5 bases and J by 8 bases, with 9 bases between them. There are 12 residues in the CDR3. The CDR3 DNA sequence: TGTGCCAGCAGCGCCTACAGGGAAAAACTGTTTTTT. This codes for CASSAYREKLFF.

V gene TRBV5-1 combines with J gene TRBJ1-2, with D perhaps TRBD1 (5 bases). The CDR3 length is 14 residues. Between the trimmed V and J ends, which lost 0 bases and 10 bases, there was a span of 16 bases. Germline CDR1 SGHRS, CDR2 YFSETQ. The CDR3 nucleotides are TGCGCCAGCAGCTTGGAAACCGGAGTGGGGGACTACACCTTC. Translation gives CASSLETGVGDYTF. Supplemented by reference TRBV5-1 and TRBJ1-2, the full variable domain reads KAGVTQTPRYLIKTRGQQVTLSCSPISGHRSVSWYQQTPGQGLQFLFEYFSETQRNKGNFPGRFSGRQFSNSRSEMNVSTLELGDSALYLCASSLETGVGDYTFGSGTRLTVV.

The gene calls are TRBV6-1 and TRBJ2-7, with 10 bases fitting TRBD1. This CDR3 has 14 amino acids. Unmatched junction bases numbered 7, after V lost 8 bases and J lost 3 bases. Germline V gene data show CDR1 as MNHNS and CDR2 as SASEGT. The CDR3 DNA is TGTGCCAGCGCAGGGACAGGGGAGGGCTACGAGCAGTACTTC. Encoded protein: CASAGTGEGYEQYF.

This clone appeared once. The J gene is TRBJ2-7, the V gene TRBV7-2; 12 bases fit TRBD1. The CDR3 sequence is 13 residues long. The germline gives CDR1 SGHTA, CDR2 FQGNSA. With V trimmed by 7 bases and J by 8 bases, 6 bases remained unmatched. CDR3 coding DNA: TGTGCCAGCAAGCCAGGGACAGGGGGCCAGCAGTACTTC. Translation: CASKPGTGGQQYF.

The genes are TRBV4-1 and TRBJ2-7; no clear D gene. V was cut by 0 bases and J by 0 bases, with 9 bases left in between. This CDR3 contains 15 residues. The germline gives CDR1 MGHRA, CDR2 YSYEKL. Written as DNA, the CDR3 is TGCGCCAGCAGCCAAGAAAGGAGTGTCTCCTACGAGCAGTACTTC. Amino acids: CASSQERSVSYEQYF.

This chain uses TRBV11-2 with TRBJ2-7, with D maybe TRBD2 (7 bases). Trimming removed 1 base at V and 1 base at J, with 17 bases between. CDR3 length: 17 residues. Germline CDR1 is SGHAT and CDR2 is FQNNGV. The CDR3, as DNA: TGTGCCAGCAGCTTAGTACTAGGGGGGAGGGCATCCTACGAGCAGTACTTC. This translates into CASSLVLGGRASYEQYF.

The rearrangement joins TRBV5-4 to TRBJ2-7; 7 bases are shared with TRBD1. The CDR3 totals 14 residues. V lost 0 bases, J lost 2 bases, and 2 bases stayed unmatched. Germline V gene sequence: CDR1 SGHNT, CDR2 YYREEE (reference sequence). CDR3 in DNA: TGTGCCAGCAGCTTGGAGGGACAGACCTACGAGCAGTACTTC. Translated: CASSLEGQTYEQYF.

J is TRBJ1-2 and V is TRBV9; D is possibly TRBD1 (5 bases). Between the trimmed V and J ends, which lost 0 bases and 6 bases, there was a span of 21 bases. CDR1 and CDR2 from the germline V gene are SGDLS and YYNGEE. The CDR3 is 17 amino acids. The CDR3 region has the DNA TGTGCCAGCAGCGTAGATATGAGCGGGGGGTATAGGGATGGCTACACCTTC. This gives the protein CASSVDMSGGYRDGYTF.

The chain links TRBV6-5 to TRBJ2-2; D is perhaps TRBD2 (7 bases). Germline loops: CDR1 MNHEY, CDR2 SVGAGI. The CDR3 totals 14 residues. The CDR3 DNA reads as TGTGCATCCAGGGGAGGGGTGGACACCGGGGAGCTGTTTTTT. Translation: CASRGGVDTGELFF.

The V gene is TRBV9, the J gene TRBJ1-1; D is unresolved. Germline V gene lookup returns CDR1 SGDLS and CDR2 YYNGEE. V was trimmed by 3 bases and J by 4 bases, leaving 10 bases between them. This CDR3 is 13 amino acids long. The CDR3 region has the DNA TGTGCCAGCAGCGCTTCCCCGGGCACTGAAGCTTTCTTT. It encodes CASSASPGTEAFF.

This sequence joins TRBV7-9 and TRBJ1-3; possibly TRBD1 for D (6 bases). Germline V gene data show CDR1 as SEHNR and CDR2 as FQNEAQ (reference sequence). The CDR3 is 17 amino acids. Trimming removed 5 bases at V and 4 bases at J, with 21 bases between. In DNA form, the CDR3 reads TGTGCCAGCAGCAAGATGGGGGACACTTTATCCGGAAACACCATATATTTT. Translation gives CASSKMGDTLSGNTIYF.

The CDR3 sequence: CATSAPISGEAFF. The CDR3 DNA sequence: TGTGCCACCAGCGCCCCTATCTCAGGAGAAGCTTTCTTT. The rearrangement links TRBV15 to TRBJ1-1, with D unresolved. V shed 5 bases and J shed 8 bases, with 15 bases lying between them. Germline V gene sequence: CDR1 LNHNV, CDR2 YYDKDF (reference sequence). The CDR3 runs 13 residues.